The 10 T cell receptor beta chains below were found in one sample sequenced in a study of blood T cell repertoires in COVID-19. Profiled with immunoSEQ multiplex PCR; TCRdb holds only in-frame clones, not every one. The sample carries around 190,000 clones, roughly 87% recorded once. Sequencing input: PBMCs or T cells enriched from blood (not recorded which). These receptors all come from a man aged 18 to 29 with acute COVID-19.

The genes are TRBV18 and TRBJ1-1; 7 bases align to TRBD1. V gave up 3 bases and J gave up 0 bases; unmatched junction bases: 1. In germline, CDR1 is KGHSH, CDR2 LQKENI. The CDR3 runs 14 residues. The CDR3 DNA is TGTGCCAGCTCACCTACAGGGGTGAACACTGAAGCTTTCTTT. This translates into CASSPTGVNTEAFF.

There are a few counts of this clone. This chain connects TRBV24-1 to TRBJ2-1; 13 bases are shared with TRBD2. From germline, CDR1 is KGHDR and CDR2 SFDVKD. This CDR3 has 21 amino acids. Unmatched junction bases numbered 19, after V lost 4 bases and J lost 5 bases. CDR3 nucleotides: TGTGCCACCAGTGACCATTTTACTAGCGGGAGGGCCCAACGTCCAGACAATGAGCAGTTCTTC. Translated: CATSDHFTSGRAQRPDNEQFF.

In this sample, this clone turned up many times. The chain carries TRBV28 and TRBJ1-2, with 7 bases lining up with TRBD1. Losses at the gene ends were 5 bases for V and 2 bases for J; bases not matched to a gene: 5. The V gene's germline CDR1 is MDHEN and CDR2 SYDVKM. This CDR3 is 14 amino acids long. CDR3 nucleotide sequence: TGTGCCAGCAGTACAGGGGCAGTGAACTATGGCTACACCTTC. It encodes CASSTGAVNYGYTF.

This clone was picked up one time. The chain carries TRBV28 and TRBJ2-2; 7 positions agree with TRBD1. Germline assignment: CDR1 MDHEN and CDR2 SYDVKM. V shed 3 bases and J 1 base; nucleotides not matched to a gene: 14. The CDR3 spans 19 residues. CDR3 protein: CASSFRRQGVYRNTGELFF. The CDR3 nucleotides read TGTGCCAGCAGTTTTCGCCGACAGGGAGTTTATCGGAACACCGGGGAGCTGTTTTTT. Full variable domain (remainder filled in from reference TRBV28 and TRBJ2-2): DVKVTQSSRYLVKRTGEKVFLECVQDMDHENMFWYRQDPGLGLRLIYFSYDVKMKEKGDIPEGYSVSREKKERFSLILESASTNQTSMYLCASSFRRQGVYRNTGELFFGEGSRLTVL.

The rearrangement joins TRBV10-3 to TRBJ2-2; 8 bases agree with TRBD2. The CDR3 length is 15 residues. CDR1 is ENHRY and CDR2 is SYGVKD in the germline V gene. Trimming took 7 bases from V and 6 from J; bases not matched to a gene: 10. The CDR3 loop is CAINAREGEAGELFF. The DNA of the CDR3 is TGTGCCATCAACGCCCGGGAGGGTGAGGCCGGGGAGCTGTTTTTT.

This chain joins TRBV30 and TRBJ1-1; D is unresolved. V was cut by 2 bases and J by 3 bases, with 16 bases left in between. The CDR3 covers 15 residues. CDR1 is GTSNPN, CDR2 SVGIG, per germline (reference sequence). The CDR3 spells CAWSPGGSGDTEAFF. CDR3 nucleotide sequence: TGTGCCTGGAGTCCAGGAGGGTCTGGGGACACTGAAGCTTTCTTT.

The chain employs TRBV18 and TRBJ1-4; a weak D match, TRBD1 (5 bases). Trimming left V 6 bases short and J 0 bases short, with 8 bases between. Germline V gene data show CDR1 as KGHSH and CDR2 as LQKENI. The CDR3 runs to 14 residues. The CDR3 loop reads CASSQTATNEKLFF. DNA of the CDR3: TGTGCCAGCTCTCAGACAGCAACTAATGAAAAACTGTTTTTT.

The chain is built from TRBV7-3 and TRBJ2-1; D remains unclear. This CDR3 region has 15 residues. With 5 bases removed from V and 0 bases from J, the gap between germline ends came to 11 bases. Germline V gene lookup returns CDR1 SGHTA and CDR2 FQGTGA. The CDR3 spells CASSLEASSYNEQFF. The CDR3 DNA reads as TGTGCCAGCAGCCTCGAGGCGTCCTCCTACAATGAGCAGTTCTTC.

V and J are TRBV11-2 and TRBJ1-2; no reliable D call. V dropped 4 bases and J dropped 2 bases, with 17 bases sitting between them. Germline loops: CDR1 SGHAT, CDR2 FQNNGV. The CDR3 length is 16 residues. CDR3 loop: CASSSPRGGLNYGYTF. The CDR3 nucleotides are TGTGCCAGCAGCTCACCACGCGGAGGGCTCAACTATGGCTACACCTTC.

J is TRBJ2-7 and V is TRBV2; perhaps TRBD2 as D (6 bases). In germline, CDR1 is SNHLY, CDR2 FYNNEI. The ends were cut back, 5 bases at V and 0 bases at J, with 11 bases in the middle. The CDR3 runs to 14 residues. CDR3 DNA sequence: TGTGCCAGCAGTCTTTACGGGAGCTCCTACGAGCAGTACTTC. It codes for CASSLYGSSYEQYF.